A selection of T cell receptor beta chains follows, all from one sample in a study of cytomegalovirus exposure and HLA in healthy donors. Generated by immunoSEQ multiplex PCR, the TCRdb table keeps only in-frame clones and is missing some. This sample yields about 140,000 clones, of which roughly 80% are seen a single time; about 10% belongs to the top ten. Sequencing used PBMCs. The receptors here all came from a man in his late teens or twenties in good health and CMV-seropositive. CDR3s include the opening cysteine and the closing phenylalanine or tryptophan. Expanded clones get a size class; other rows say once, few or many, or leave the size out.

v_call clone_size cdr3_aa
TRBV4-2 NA CASSPVGAGGSVLFF
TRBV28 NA CASRSGTGGGRYEQYF
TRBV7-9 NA CASGTQGLGYTF
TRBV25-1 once CASSTGIVETQYF
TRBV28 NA CASSLVGWGFGYEQYF
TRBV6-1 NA CPSSEAASLADTQYF
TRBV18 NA CASSPPTSGSYNEQFF
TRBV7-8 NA CASSFRGFGNTIYF
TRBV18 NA CASSPGQGNEQYF
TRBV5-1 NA CASSTTGLAYEQYF
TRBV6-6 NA CASSYMQGLDYGYTF
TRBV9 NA CASSVATGTNTGELFF
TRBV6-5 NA CASSYGGQSREQFF
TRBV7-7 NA CASSLGLQETQYF
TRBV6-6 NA CASSQRLAGYTGELFF